The TCR beta chain described here comes from a study of T cell responses to AZD1222 COVID-19 vaccine. Whole-study context: Combined were second doses at about 4 or about 12 weeks.

Details on this clone: The antigen remains unidentified.

TCRdb keeps only in-frame clones here, not all; method: immunoSEQ multiplex PCR. The data hold approximately 130,000 clones, with approximately 90% observed a single time. Findings of the study overall: CD4 TCRs associated with vaccination spanned spike, dominating at 160-218 and 743-854. Females made up more of the donors, who were largely white British, and clonal diversity may have come out too low. Spike-specific TCR breadth and depth rose after two AZD1222 doses.

Germline V gene lookup returns CDR1 SQVTM and CDR2 ANQGSEA. The CDR3 is 14 amino acids. The V gene end was trimmed by 3 bases and the J gene end by 4 bases; junction bases not matched to a gene: 8. The sequence derives from an adult in good health. Sequencing was performed on peripheral blood, taken on day 0 of AZD1222 vaccination. The V and J genes are TRBV29-1 and TRBJ1-1; 7 nucleotides line up with TRBD1. The CDR3 loop reads CSVEEQGKGTEAFF. The CDR3 region has the DNA TGCAGCGTTGAGGAACAGGGGAAAGGCACTGAAGCTTTCTTT.